This T cell receptor beta chain was sequenced in a study of T-cell memory formation after mild COVID-19. TCR alpha and TCR beta cDNA libraries carrying sample barcodes and UMIs were produced by 5'RACE using constant-segment primers. In TCRdb, the 5' RACE reads were re-called with MiXCR into one record per CDR3 protein. The table shows roughly 340,000 distinct CDR3 sequences, with more than 15% occurring only once. This clonotype has only a few counts. Its antigen is not known. CDR1 and CDR2 from the germline V gene are SGHVS and FNYEAQ. This CDR3 has 14 residues. V was trimmed by 0 bases and J by 6 bases, leaving 11 bases between them. Study-level points and caveats: CD4+ clones that contracted lay mainly in CM and EM; CD8+ ones lay in EMRA.

This chain joins TRBV7-6 and TRBJ2-5; tentatively, D is TRBD1 (5 bases). The receptor was derived from a young man who had mild COVID-19 (a few samples of this study predate the infection). Cell type and time point are not known. The sample was PBMCs or a T cell subset sorted from them (not recorded which). DNA for the CDR3: TGTGCCAGCAGCTTAGCGCTAGGGGCGCAGACCCAGTACTTC. This gives the protein CASSLALGAQTQYF.